The present T cell receptor beta chain was sequenced within a study of shared clonotypes between healthy human individuals. The CDR3 length is 15 residues. Germline V gene sequence: CDR1 SGHTA, CDR2 FQGNSA. V was shortened by 3 bases and J by 1 base, with 9 bases between the two germline ends. Donors were Caucasian adults residing in Nashville, Tennessee, USA. Sequencing used immunoSEQ multiplex PCR; TCRdb keeps in-frame clones, though not all of them. The profile shows about 2 million clones, about 95% of them singletons. Sequencing was carried out using naive CD4+ T cells sorted from blood. The sample's subset: CD45RA+ positively selected. The receptor's source is a man between 18 and 29 years old in good health. The chain combines TRBV7-2 with TRBJ2-2; D is unclear. CDR3: CASSFGQVNTGELFF. As DNA, the CDR3 is TGTGCCAGCAGCTTTGGCCAGGTGAACACCGGGGAGCTGTTTTTT.